This TCR beta chain was identified during a study of blood T cell repertoires in COVID-19. Study-level background: Samples came from the United States, Italy and Spain, spanning acute and convalescent COVID-19. PBMCs, B-cell-depleted T cells, or T cells were the source of the cDNA or gDNA that made up the material.

Produced via immunoSEQ multiplex PCR; TCRdb's table is partial and in-frame only. The table records about 270,000 clones, 70% to 90% of them present only once. V was cut by 0 bases and J by 5 bases, with 12 bases left in between. CDR1 is WNHNN and CDR2 is SYGVQD in the germline V gene (reference sequence). The CDR3 totals 15 residues. Recruits, aged about 18 to 100 years, lived in 25 or so US areas. Which cohort a participant joined came from the clinical history participants gave. The J gene is TRBJ2-3, the V gene TRBV10-1, with a weak D call TRBD2 (6 bases). This TCR was recovered from a woman in her 30s with acute COVID-19. The sample taken for sequencing was PBMCs or T cells enriched from blood (not recorded which). CDR3 DNA: TGCGCCAGCAGTGAGTCCTCCCGGGGGATAGATACGCAGTATTTT. Encoded protein: CASSESSRGIDTQYF.